The rows below give T cell receptor beta chains drawn from one sample of a study of cytomegalovirus exposure and HLA in healthy donors. Only in-frame clones appear in the TCRdb table, and some are missing; sequencing was by immunoSEQ multiplex PCR. The profile shows roughly 100,000 clones, 74% of them singletons. The material sequenced was PBMCs. These receptors were obtained from a man in his fifties in good health and CMV-seropositive. Each CDR3 is given with its conserved first and last residue. The order of the fields is clone size, V gene, J gene, D gene, CDR3 protein, CDR3 DNA. A D gene is named only where the DNA matches it firmly. Only part of the rows carry a size: once, few, many, or a class if the clone is expanded.

>.|TRBV19|TRBJ2-3|.
CASSIQGPPDTQYF
TGTGCCAGTAGTATCCAGGGGCCCCCAGATACGCAGTATTTT
>.|TRBV2|TRBJ1-2|.
CASSEPLRQALYGYTF
TGTGCCAGCAGTGAGCCTCTCAGACAGGCACTCTATGGCTACACCTTC
>few|TRBV4-1|TRBJ2-4|TRBD2
CASSRVGAGGKNIQYF
TGCGCCAGCAGTCGGGTGGGAGCGGGAGGTAAAAACATTCAGTACTTC
>.|TRBV4-2|TRBJ2-5|TRBD1
CASIHRGLEETQYF
TGTGCCAGCATCCACAGGGGGCTAGAAGAGACCCAGTACTTC
>.|TRBV4-1|TRBJ1-1|.
CASSQVNTGPQTEAFF
TGCGCCAGCAGCCAAGTAAATACAGGGCCCCAAACTGAAGCTTTCTTT
>.|TRBV6-6|TRBJ1-2|TRBD1
CASSYSRATGNYGYTF
TGTGCCAGCAGTTACTCGAGGGCGACAGGGAATTATGGCTACACCTTC
>.|TRBV28|TRBJ1-6|TRBD1
CASSLGTGGNSPLHF
TGTGCCAGCAGTTTAGGGACAGGGGGTAATTCACCCCTCCACTTT
>.|TRBV5-1|TRBJ2-5|.
CASSPISPQETQYF
TGCGCCAGCAGCCCGATTAGCCCTCAAGAGACCCAGTACTTC
>.|TRBV7-3|TRBJ2-1|TRBD2
CASSPHPPETSGGYTYNEQFF
TGTGCCAGCAGCCCACACCCCCCCGAGACTAGCGGGGGGTATACCTACAATGAGCAGTTCTTC
>.|TRBV27|TRBJ1-2|.
CASSLRPSGGYTF
TGTGCCAGCAGTTTGCGACCATCCGGGGGCTACACCTTC
>few|TRBV6-6|TRBJ2-1|.
CASSKIAGTYNEQFF
TGTGCCAGCAGCAAGATAGCAGGGACCTACAATGAGCAGTTCTTC
>.|TRBV7-9|TRBJ2-4|TRBD1
CASTLGTDQNIQYF
TGTGCCAGCACCCTCGGGACAGACCAAAACATTCAGTACTTC
>.|TRBV30|TRBJ2-7|.
CAWSREVKEQYF
TGTGCCTGGAGTCGAGAAGTAAAGGAGCAGTACTTC
>.|TRBV6-6|TRBJ1-1|.
CASSYASGGRTEAFF
TGTGCCAGCAGTTACGCCTCGGGGGGGAGAACTGAAGCTTTCTTT